This TCR beta chain was recorded in a study of technical replicates of blood from a handful of donors. This table comes from immunoSEQ multiplex PCR, and its TCRdb copy is limited to in-frame clones, with some not included. Of 65,000 to 95,000 clones listed, around 94% are singletons. Sequenced: T cells isolated from PBMCs. The TCR sequence derives from a human donor in good health.

CDR3 bases: TGTGCCAGCTCACCGGGAACAGGCTTCAATGAGCAGTTCTTC. The encoded protein is CASSPGTGFNEQFF. The chain uses TRBV18 and TRBJ2-1, with D tentatively TRBD1 (5 bases). The germline V gene encodes CDR1 KGHSH and CDR2 LQKENI. Trimming cost V 3 bases and J 6 bases, with 12 bases left between them. This CDR3 region has 14 residues.